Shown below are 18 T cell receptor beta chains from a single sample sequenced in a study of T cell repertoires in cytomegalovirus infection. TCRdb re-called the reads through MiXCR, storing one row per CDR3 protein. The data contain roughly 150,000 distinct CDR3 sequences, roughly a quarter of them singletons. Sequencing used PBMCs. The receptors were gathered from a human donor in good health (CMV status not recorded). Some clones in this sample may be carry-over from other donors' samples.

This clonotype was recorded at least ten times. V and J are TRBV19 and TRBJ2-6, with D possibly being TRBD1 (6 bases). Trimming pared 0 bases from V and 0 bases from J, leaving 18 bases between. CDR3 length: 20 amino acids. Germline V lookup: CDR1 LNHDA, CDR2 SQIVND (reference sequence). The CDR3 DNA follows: TGTGCCAGTAGTATAGATCGGTGGACAGACGCTGGCTCTGGGGCCAACGTCCTGACTTTC. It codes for CASSIDRWTDAGSGANVLTF.

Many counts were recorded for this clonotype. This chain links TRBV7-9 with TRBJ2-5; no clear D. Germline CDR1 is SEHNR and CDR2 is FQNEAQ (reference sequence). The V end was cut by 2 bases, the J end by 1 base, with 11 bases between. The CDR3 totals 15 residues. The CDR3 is CASSLRAGLQETQYF. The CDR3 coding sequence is TGTGCCAGCAGCTTACGGGCAGGCCTCCAAGAGACCCAGTACTTC.

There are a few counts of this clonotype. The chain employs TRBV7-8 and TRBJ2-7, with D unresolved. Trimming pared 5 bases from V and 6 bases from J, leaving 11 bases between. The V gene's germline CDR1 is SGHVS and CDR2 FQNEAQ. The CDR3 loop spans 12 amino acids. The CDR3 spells CASSPLGPEQYF. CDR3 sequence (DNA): TGTGCCAGCAGCCCCCTAGGGCCCGAGCAGTACTTC.

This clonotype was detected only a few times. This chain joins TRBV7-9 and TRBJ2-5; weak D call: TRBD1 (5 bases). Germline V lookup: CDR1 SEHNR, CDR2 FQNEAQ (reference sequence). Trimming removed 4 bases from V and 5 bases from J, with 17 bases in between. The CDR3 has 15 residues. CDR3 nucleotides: TGTGCCAGCAGCTCTGCAGAAGGGGAAGGGGAGACCCAGTACTTC. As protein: CASSSAEGEGETQYF.

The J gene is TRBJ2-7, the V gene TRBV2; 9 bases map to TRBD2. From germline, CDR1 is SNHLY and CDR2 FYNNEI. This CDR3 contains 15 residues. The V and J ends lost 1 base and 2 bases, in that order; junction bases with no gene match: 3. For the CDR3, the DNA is TGTGCCAGCAGTGAAGACCCTAGCGGGACCTACGAGCAGTACTTC. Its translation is CASSEDPSGTYEQYF.

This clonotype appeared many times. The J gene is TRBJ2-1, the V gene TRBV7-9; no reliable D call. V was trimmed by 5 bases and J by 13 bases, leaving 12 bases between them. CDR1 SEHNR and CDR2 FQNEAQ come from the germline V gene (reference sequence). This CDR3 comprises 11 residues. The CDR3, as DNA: TGTGCCAGCAGCGGTATCCACCCCCAGTTCTTC. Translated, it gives CASSGIHPQFF.

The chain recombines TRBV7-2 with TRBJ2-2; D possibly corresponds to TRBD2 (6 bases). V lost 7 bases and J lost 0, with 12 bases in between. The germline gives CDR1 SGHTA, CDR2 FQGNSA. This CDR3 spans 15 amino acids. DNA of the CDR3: TGTGCCAGCACTTCAGGGACTGCGAACACCGGGGAGCTGTTTTTT. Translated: CASTSGTANTGELFF.

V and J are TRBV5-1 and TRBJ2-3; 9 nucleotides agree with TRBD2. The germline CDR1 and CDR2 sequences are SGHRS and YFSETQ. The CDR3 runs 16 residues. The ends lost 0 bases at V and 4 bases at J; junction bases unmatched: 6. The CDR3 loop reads CASSLARGGAPDTQYF. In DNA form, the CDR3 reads TGCGCCAGCAGCTTGGCACGCGGGGGGGCCCCAGATACGCAGTATTTT.

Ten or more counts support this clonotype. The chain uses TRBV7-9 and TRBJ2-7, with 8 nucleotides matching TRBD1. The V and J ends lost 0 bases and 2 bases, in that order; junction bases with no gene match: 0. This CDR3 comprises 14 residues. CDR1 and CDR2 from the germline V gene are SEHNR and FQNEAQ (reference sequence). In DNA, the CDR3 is TGTGCCAGCAGCTTAGCGGACAGGGCCTACGAGCAGTACTTC. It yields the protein CASSLADRAYEQYF.

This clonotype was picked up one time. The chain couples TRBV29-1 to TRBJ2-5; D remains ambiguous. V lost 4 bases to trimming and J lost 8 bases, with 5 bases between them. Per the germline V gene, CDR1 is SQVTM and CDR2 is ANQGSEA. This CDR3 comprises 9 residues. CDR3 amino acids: CSVAETQYF. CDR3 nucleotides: TGCAGCGTTGCAGAAACCCAGTACTTC.

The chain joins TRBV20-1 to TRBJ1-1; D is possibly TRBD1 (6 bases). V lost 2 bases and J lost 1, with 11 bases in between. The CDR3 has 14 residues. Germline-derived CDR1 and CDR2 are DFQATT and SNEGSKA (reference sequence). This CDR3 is CSARTQDRNTEAFF. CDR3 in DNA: TGCAGTGCTAGAACTCAGGACAGGAACACTGAAGCTTTCTTT.

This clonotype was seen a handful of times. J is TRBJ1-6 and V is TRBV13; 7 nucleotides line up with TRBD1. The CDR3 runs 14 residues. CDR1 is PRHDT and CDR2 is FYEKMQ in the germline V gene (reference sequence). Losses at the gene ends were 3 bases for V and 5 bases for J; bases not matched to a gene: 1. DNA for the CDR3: TGTGCCAGCAGCTTGGACAGGAATAATTCACCCCTCCACTTT. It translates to CASSLDRNNSPLHF. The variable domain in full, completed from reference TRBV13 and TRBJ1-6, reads AAGVIQSPRHLIKEKRETATLKCYPIPRHDTVYWYQQGPGQDPQFLISFYEKMQSDKGSIPDRFSAQQFSDYHSELNMSSLELGDSALYFCASSLDRNNSPLHFGNGTRLTVT.

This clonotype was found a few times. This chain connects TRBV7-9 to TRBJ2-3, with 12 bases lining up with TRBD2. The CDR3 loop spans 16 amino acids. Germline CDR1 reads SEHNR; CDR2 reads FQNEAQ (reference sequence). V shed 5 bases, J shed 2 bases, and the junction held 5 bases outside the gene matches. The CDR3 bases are TGTGCCAGCAGCCCGGGACTAGCGGGCCTCACAGATACGCAGTATTTT. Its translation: CASSPGLAGLTDTQYF.

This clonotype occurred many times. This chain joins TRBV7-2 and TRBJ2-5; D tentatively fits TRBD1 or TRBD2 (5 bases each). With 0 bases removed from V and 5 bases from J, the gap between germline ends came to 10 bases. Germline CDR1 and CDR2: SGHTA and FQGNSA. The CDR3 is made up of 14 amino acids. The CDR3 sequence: CASSLAGVRETQYF. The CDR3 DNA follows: TGTGCCAGCAGCTTAGCGGGGGTCCGGGAGACCCAGTACTTC.

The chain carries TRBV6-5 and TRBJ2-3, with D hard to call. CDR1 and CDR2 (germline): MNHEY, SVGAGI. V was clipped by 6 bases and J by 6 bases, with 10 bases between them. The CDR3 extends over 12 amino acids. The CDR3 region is CASRPTPDTQYF. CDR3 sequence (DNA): TGTGCCAGCAGGCCAACTCCCGATACGCAGTATTTT.

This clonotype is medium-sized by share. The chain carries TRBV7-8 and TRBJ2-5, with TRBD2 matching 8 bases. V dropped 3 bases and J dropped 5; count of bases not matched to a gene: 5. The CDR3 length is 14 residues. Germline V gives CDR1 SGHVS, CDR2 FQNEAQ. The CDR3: CASSFGLAPETQYF. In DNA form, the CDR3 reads TGTGCCAGCAGCTTCGGACTAGCCCCCGAGACCCAGTACTTC.

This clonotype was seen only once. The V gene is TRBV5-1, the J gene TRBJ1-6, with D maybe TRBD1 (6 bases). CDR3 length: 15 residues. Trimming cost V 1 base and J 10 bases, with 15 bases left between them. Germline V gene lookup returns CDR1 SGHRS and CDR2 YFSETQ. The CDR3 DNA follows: TGCGCCAGCAGCTTGTCGCAGGGGCTCGGATCACCCCTCCACTTT. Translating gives CASSLSQGLGSPLHF.

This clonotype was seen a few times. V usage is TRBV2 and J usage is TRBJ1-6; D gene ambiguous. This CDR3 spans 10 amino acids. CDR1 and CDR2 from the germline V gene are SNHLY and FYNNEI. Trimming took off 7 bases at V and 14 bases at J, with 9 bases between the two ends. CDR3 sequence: CASKAVALHF. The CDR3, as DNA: TGTGCCAGCAAGGCGGTCGCCCTCCACTTT.